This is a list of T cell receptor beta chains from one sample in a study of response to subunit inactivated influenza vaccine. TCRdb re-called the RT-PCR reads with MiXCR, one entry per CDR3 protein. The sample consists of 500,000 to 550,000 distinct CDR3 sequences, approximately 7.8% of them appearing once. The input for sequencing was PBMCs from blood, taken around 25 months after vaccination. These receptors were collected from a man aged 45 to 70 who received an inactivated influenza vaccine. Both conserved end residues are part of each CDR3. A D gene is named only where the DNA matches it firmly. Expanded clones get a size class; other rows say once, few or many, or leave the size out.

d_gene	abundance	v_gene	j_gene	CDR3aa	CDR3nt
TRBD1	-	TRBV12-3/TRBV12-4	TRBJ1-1	CASSLGGGDRGSTEAFF	TGTGCCAGCAGTTTAGGAGGTGGGGACAGGGGGTCCACTGAAGCTTTCTTT
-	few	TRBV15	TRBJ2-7	CATSGALGYEQYF	TGTGCCACCAGCGGGGCCCTTGGCTACGAGCAGTACTTC
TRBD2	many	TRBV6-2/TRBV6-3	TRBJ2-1	CASEGIPGLADNEQFF	TGTGCCAGCGAGGGAATCCCGGGACTAGCGGACAATGAGCAGTTCTTC
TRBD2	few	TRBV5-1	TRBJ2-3	CASSLASTSGGTDTQYF	TGCGCCAGCAGCTTGGCCTCGACTAGCGGGGGAACAGATACGCAGTATTTT
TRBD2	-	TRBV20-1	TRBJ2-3	CSARVPGGGTDTQYF	TGCAGTGCTAGAGTGCCGGGGGGGGGCACAGATACGCAGTATTTT
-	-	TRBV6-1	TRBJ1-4	CASSEQGAPNEKLFF	TGTGCCAGCAGTGAACAGGGAGCCCCTAATGAAAAACTGTTTTTT
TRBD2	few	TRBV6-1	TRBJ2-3	CASSPRNSGTLTDTQYF	TGTGCCAGCAGCCCCCGGAATAGCGGGACACTCACAGATACGCAGTATTTT
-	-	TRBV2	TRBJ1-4	CASRGPTAVNEKLFF	TGTGCCAGCAGGGGACCGACGGCCGTTAATGAAAAACTGTTTTTT
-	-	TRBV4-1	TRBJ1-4	CASSQGNRPTNEKLFF	TGCGCCAGCAGCCAAGGAAACAGACCAACTAATGAAAAACTGTTTTTT
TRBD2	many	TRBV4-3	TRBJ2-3	CASSQTGTSGTDTQYF	TGCGCCAGCAGCCAAACCGGGACTAGCGGCACAGATACGCAGTATTTT
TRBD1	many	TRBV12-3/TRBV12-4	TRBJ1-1	CASTPGQGELRNTEAFF	TGTGCCAGCACCCCTGGACAGGGGGAGCTACGGAACACTGAAGCTTTCTTT
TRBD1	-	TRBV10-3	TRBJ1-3	CAISEGTGSGNTIYF	TGTGCCATCAGTGAAGGGACAGGGTCCGGAAACACCATATATTTT
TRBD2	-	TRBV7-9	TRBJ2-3	CASSIGLATDTQYF	TGTGCCAGCAGCATAGGACTAGCGACAGATACGCAGTATTTT
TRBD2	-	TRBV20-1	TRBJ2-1	CSARSWTSGYNEQFF	TGCAGTGCTAGAAGTTGGACTAGCGGTTACAATGAGCAGTTCTTC
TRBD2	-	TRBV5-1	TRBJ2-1	CASSLVSGNHNEQFF	TGCGCCAGCAGCTTGGTGAGCGGGAACCACAATGAGCAGTTCTTC
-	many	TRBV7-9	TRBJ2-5	CASSLGGRGRETQYF	TGTGCCAGCAGCTTAGGCGGCAGGGGCAGAGAGACCCAGTACTTC
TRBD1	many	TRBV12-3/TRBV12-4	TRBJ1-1	CASSPGGVNTEAFF	TGTGCCAGCAGTCCAGGGGGAGTGAACACTGAAGCTTTCTTT
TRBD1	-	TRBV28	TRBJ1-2	CATGQGAAGYGYTF	TGTGCCACTGGACAGGGGGCAGCCGGCTATGGCTACACCTTC
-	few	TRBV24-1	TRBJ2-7	CATSDPRDGSYEQYF	TGTGCCACCAGTGATCCCCGGGACGGTTCCTACGAGCAGTACTTC
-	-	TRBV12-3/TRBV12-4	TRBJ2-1	CASSLATPNEQFF	TGTGCCAGCAGTTTGGCTACCCCCAATGAGCAGTTCTTC
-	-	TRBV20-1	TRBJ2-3	CCARDSLVGLYTDTQYF	TGCTGTGCTAGAGATTCTCTCGTGGGACTTTATACAGATACGCAGTATTTT
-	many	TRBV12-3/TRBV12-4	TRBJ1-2	CASSLGAGLGYTF	TGTGCCAGCAGTTTAGGGGCGGGGCTCGGCTACACCTTC
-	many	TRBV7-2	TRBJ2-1	CASGLSHEQFF	TGTGCCAGCGGCCTTTCCCATGAGCAGTTCTTC
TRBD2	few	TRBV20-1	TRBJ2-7	CSASRPSGLSYEQYF	TGCAGTGCTAGCCGCCCTAGCGGGCTCTCCTACGAGCAGTACTTC
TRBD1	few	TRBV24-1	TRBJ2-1	CATSGQTGQGTSRSYNEQFF	TGTGCCACCAGTGGCCAGACGGGACAGGGGACTAGTCGTTCCTACAATGAGCAGTTCTTC
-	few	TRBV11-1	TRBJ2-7	CASRLGFSYEQYF	TGTGCCAGCAGGCTAGGGTTTTCCTACGAGCAGTACTTC
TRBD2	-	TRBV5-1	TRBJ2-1	CASSLLAGDLPEQFF	TGCGCCAGCAGCTTGCTAGCGGGAGATCTTCCTGAGCAGTTCTTC
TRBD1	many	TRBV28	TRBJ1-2	CASAEDRVTRGYTF	TGTGCCAGCGCAGAAGACAGGGTGACTCGTGGCTACACCTTC
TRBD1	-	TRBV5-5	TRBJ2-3	CASSARQGAKDTQYF	TGTGCCAGCAGCGCCCGACAGGGGGCGAAAGATACGCAGTATTTT
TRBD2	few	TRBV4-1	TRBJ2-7	CASSQGGSGMAYEQYF	TGCGCCAGCAGCCAAGGTGGTAGCGGGATGGCCTACGAGCAGTACTTC